The clone carrying this T cell receptor beta chain was seen ten or more times. What it binds is unknown. Exclusions: uncontrolled infection, other autoimmune disease, pregnancy, lactation. Amplification targeted TCR beta CDR3 regions from RNA transcripts. A set of HTBI primers served as the primers for a first-round RT-PCR of the TCR CDR3. Via MiXCR, TCRdb re-called the multiplex PCR reads, giving one row per CDR3 protein. The sample gives 250,000 or so distinct CDR3 sequences, 16% of which show up once; around 30% is in the top ten. These data belong to a study of T cells in Graves' hyperthyroidism and ophthalmopathy. Study-wide context: Before treatment of any kind, peripheral blood was taken at initial diagnosis.

Study-level results: The model foresaw ophthalmopathy a median around 6 months prior to onset.

Trimming removed 2 bases from V and 4 bases from J, with 11 bases in between. CDR3 length: 14 residues. Per germline, CDR1 MDHEN and CDR2 SYDVKM. The V gene is TRBV28, the J gene TRBJ1-1; possible D gene TRBD1, 6 bases. This TCR was recovered from a young woman with Graves' ophthalmopathy. The sequenced sample was blood. The CDR3 nucleotides are TGTGCCAGCAGTTTAGGGGGGCCTGGCACTGAAGCTTTCTTT. Translated: CASSLGGPGTEAFF. Full variable domain (missing parts from reference TRBV28 and TRBJ1-1): DVKVTQSSRYLVKRTGEKVFLECVQDMDHENMFWYRQDPGLGLRLIYFSYDVKMKEKGDIPEGYSVSREKKERFSLILESASTNQTSMYLCASSLGGPGTEAFFGQGTRLTVV.